A selection of T cell receptor beta chains follows, all from one sample in a study of cytomegalovirus exposure and HLA in healthy donors. Method: immunoSEQ multiplex PCR; TCRdb's copy keeps in-frame clones and lacks some. The table has fewer than 130,000 clones, approximately 86% seen once. The sequenced material came from PBMCs. Receptors originate from a man aged 40-49 years in good health and CMV-seronegative. CDR3s include the opening cysteine and the closing phenylalanine or tryptophan. A D gene is named only where the DNA matches it firmly. For some rows the clone size is stated as once, few or many, or as a class when expanded; others skip it.

- - TRBJ1-6 TRBV2 TGTGCCAGCAGTCTATTGGCGGCGCCAAGCTCCTATAATTCACCCCTCCACTTT CASSLLAAPSSYNSPLHF
- TRBD2 TRBJ2-7 TRBV28 TGTGCCAGCAGTTGGGCGGGGGGTTTTGCTGAGCAGTACTTC CASSWAGGFAEQYF
once - TRBJ1-1 TRBV2 TGTGCCAGCAGACTGACAGGCCCGAACACTGAAGCTTTCTTT CASRLTGPNTEAFF
- TRBD1 TRBJ1-1 TRBV29-1 TGCAGCGCGACCGACAGGGCCAATACTGAAGCTTTCTTT CSATDRANTEAFF
few - TRBJ1-1 TRBV6-5 TGTGCCAGCAGTTATGCCTCCCCGGGTGAAGCTTTCTTT CASSYASPGEAFF
- - TRBJ2-7 TRBV10-3 TGTGCCATCAGTGAGTCCGGAGGGGGGGCCTCCGAGCAGTACTTC CAISESGGGASEQYF
- - TRBJ2-2 TRBV5-4 TGTGCCAGCAGCTTGACACGGACTACGAACACCGGGGAGCTGTTTTTT CASSLTRTTNTGELFF
once - TRBJ1-1 TRBV10-3 TGTGCCATCAGTTCCGGGACACTGAACACTGAAGCTTTCTTT CAISSGTLNTEAFF
- TRBD1 TRBJ2-3 TRBV7-2 TGTGCCAGCAGCTTGGGACAGGGGAATACGCAGTATTTT CASSLGQGNTQYF
- TRBD1 TRBJ2-3 TRBV11-3 TGTGCCAGCAGCTTAGGGACAGGGGGCACAGATACGCAGTATTTT CASSLGTGGTDTQYF
- TRBD1 TRBJ1-1 TRBV5-6 TGTGCCAGCAGCTTGGCGGGGACAGGGGCTTCCGTAGCTTTCTTT CASSLAGTGASVAFF
- - TRBJ2-1 TRBV5-1 TGCGCCAGCAGCGAGGTGGACTTGTACAATGAGCAGTTCTTC CASSEVDLYNEQFF
- TRBD1 TRBJ2-7 TRBV5-6 TGTGCCAGCAGCTTGCCGGGACAGCACTACGAGCAGTACTTC CASSLPGQHYEQYF
- - TRBJ2-7 TRBV6-5 TGTGCCAGCAGTTACCGAGAGCCGCGTGGAGGCTACGAGCAGTACTTC CASSYREPRGGYEQYF
- - TRBJ2-7 TRBV6-6 TGTGCCAGCAGTTACCTCGAACGGGACTACGAGCAGTACTTC CASSYLERDYEQYF
- TRBD1 TRBJ2-3 TRBV6-5 TGTGCCAGCAGTTACTCGCCAGGGGGCGGGCCGGCGTATTTT CASSYSPGGGPAYF
- TRBD2 TRBJ2-7 TRBV5-1 TGCGCCAGCAGCTTGGGACTAGCGGGGCCCGACTACGAGCAGTACTTC CASSLGLAGPDYEQYF
- - TRBJ1-6 TRBV13 TGTGCCAGCAGCTCCTTCCCGTCACCCCTCCACTTT CASSSFPSPLHF
- TRBD1 TRBJ1-6 TRBV5-1 TGCGCCAGCAGCTCGGACAGGGGTGGGAATTCACCCCTCCACTTT CASSSDRGGNSPLHF
- TRBD2 TRBJ2-2 TRBV9 TGTGCCAGCAGCGTAGCTTTTGGGACTAGCGGGGGGGACAACACCGGGGAGCTGTTTTTT CASSVAFGTSGGDNTGELFF
- - TRBJ2-1 TRBV5-1 TGCGCCAGCAGCTTGGAGCCGTATGAGCAGTTCTTC CASSLEPYEQFF
- - TRBJ2-5 TRBV5-5 TGTGCCAGCAGCTCCCACAGGGCCGAGACCCAGTACTTC CASSSHRAETQYF
- TRBD1 TRBJ1-5 TRBV2 TGTGCCAGCAGTGGACCGGGACAGTACAATCAGCCCCAGCATTTT CASSGPGQYNQPQHF
- - TRBJ1-5 TRBV15 TGTGCCACCAGCACCGACACGTCCCCTCAGCCCCAGCATTTT CATSTDTSPQPQHF
- TRBD1 TRBJ2-7 TRBV19 TGTGCCAGTAGTAGAAATGGACAGGTTTCCTCCTACGAGCAGTACTTC CASSRNGQVSSYEQYF
- - TRBJ1-1 TRBV28 TGTGCCAGCAGTCTTAGAGTAAATGAAGCTTTCTTT CASSLRVNEAFF
- - TRBJ1-5 TRBV6-1 TGTGCCAGCAGTGAAGCAGGGGGGGGGTATCAGCCCCAGCATTTT CASSEAGGGYQPQHF
once - TRBJ1-4 TRBV30 TGTGCCTGGAACACGCAGGGAAATGAAAAACTGTTTTTT CAWNTQGNEKLFF
- TRBD1 TRBJ2-7 TRBV7-2 TGTGCCAGCAGCCTTAATCGGGACAGGGTCCACGAGCAGTACTTC CASSLNRDRVHEQYF
- TRBD2 TRBJ2-3 TRBV19 TGTGCCAGTAGTACCATAGCGGGGGGAGGGTCAGATACGCAGTATTTT CASSTIAGGGSDTQYF
- TRBD2 TRBJ2-5 TRBV7-2 TGTGCCAGCAGCCCTCGGCGGGGGGTACAAGAGACCCAGTACTTC CASSPRRGVQETQYF
- - TRBJ1-6 TRBV5-1 TGCGCCAGCAGCCCGCAAAGGGGGTATGATTCACCCCTCCACTTT CASSPQRGYDSPLHF
- - TRBJ1-5 TRBV15 TGTGCCACCAGTACCAGTTGGCGCAATCAGCCCCAGCATTTT CATSTSWRNQPQHF
once - TRBJ1-1 TRBV27 TGTGCCAGCAGTTTTAGGCGGGAGATGACTGAAGCTTTCTTT CASSFRREMTEAFF
- - TRBJ1-1 TRBV5-6 TGTGCCAGCAGCTCACAGGGTAACACTGAAGCTTTCTTT CASSSQGNTEAFF
- TRBD1 TRBJ1-6 TRBV10-3 TGTGCCATCAGCCCGGACAGGGTGGGTTCACCCCTCCACTTT CAISPDRVGSPLHF
- - TRBJ2-1 TRBV29-1 TGCAGCGGGAAGAGCGGCTACAATGAGCAGTTCTTC CSGKSGYNEQFF